This T cell receptor beta chain was identified in a study of blood T cell repertoires in COVID-19. As for the study in general: The United States, Italy and Spain were the sources of the acute and convalescent COVID-19 samples. T cells, B-cell-depleted T cells, or PBMCs provided the cDNA or gDNA that served as material.

In the source study's methods: The assay estimated nucleated cells by amplifying reference gene primers. TCRdb keeps only in-frame clones here, not all; method: immunoSEQ multiplex PCR. The V and J calls and clone size are taken from that table; D and trimming were inferred from the DNA. Among about 120,000 clones listed, around 91% were seen once. Germline V gene lookup returns CDR1 LNHDA and CDR2 SQIVND (reference sequence). J lost 1 base, V lost 0 bases, and 10 bases had no gene match. The CDR3 consists of 19 residues. V is TRBV19 and J is TRBJ2-7; 12 bases match TRBD2. This receptor was obtained from a man between 65 and 85 years old with active or convalescent COVID-19. The source material was peripheral blood. The CDR3 DNA is TGTGCCAGTAGTATAGAATTTTTGACTAGCGGGAGACGATCCTACGAGCAGTACTTC. This codes for CASSIEFLTSGRRSYEQYF.